Shown below are 6 T cell receptor beta chains from a single sample sequenced in a study of blood T cell repertoires in COVID-19. The method was immunoSEQ multiplex PCR; TCRdb's version includes in-frame clones alone and lacks a portion of them. The sample contains some 220,000 clones, more than 65% of which appear only once. The sample was peripheral blood. The receptors come from a man aged 45-65 years with active or convalescent COVID-19.

CDR3 residues: CASSFSGGAYNEQFF. The DNA of the CDR3 is TGTGCCAGCAGCTTTAGCGGGGGAGCTTACAATGAGCAGTTCTTC. The rearrangement links TRBV7-2 to TRBJ2-1, with TRBD2 matching 9 bases. The germline CDR1 and CDR2 sequences are SGHTA and FQGNSA. V lost 3 bases to trimming and J lost 4 bases; unmatched junction nucleotides: 4. The CDR3 contains 15 residues. The variable domain in full, completed from reference TRBV7-2 and TRBJ2-1, reads GAGVSQSPSNKVTEKGKDVELRCDPISGHTALYWYRQSLGQGLEFLIYFQGNSAPDKSGLPSDRFSAERTGGSVSTLTIQRTQQEDSAVYLCASSFSGGAYNEQFFGPGTRLTVL.

V and J are TRBV5-1 and TRBJ2-5; 11 bases fit TRBD2. Unmatched junction bases numbered 4, after V lost 3 bases and J lost 3 bases. Germline loops: CDR1 SGHRS, CDR2 YFSETQ. This CDR3 spans 15 amino acids. The chain's CDR3 is CASSSEGLAEETQYF. CDR3 bases: TGCGCCAGCAGCTCCGAGGGACTAGCGGAAGAGACCCAGTACTTC.

The rearrangement links TRBV2 to TRBJ1-5, with 7 bases aligning to TRBD1. Germline V gene sequence: CDR1 SNHLY, CDR2 FYNNEI. CDR3 length: 15 residues. V lost 6 bases and J lost 1; bases outside the gene matches: 6. CDR3 sequence (DNA): TGTGCCAGCAGACCTGACAGGGCCAGCAATCAGCCCCAGCATTTT. Its translation is CASRPDRASNQPQHF.

This chain joins TRBV7-3 and TRBJ1-1; D possibly corresponds to TRBD1 (6 bases). This CDR3 spans 14 amino acids. Trimming took 2 bases from V and 4 from J, leaving 11 bases between them. Germline assignment: CDR1 SGHTA and CDR2 FQGTGA. CDR3 sequence: CASSLAGELTEAFF. The CDR3 bases are TGTGCCAGCAGCTTAGCAGGGGAGCTCACTGAAGCTTTCTTT.

This sequence joins TRBV2 and TRBJ1-6, with a possible D match to TRBD1 (6 bases). This CDR3 comprises 16 residues. The germline CDR1 and CDR2 sequences are SNHLY and FYNNEI. Trimming removed 5 bases at V and 9 bases at J, with 20 bases between. CDR3 sequence reads: CASSPRWDIGASPLHF. CDR3 DNA: TGTGCCAGCAGTCCCAGATGGGACATCGGGGCTTCACCCCTCCACTTT.

DNA for the CDR3: TGTGCCAGCAGCCTTACAGGGGGACGTGGCTACACCTTC. Amino acid sequence: CASSLTGGRGYTF. V is TRBV9 and J is TRBJ1-2; 8 nucleotides line up with TRBD1. This CDR3 comprises 13 residues. CDR1 is SGDLS and CDR2 is YYNGEE in the germline V gene. Germline trimming cut 4 bases from V and 7 bases from J; bases unmatched to any gene: 6.